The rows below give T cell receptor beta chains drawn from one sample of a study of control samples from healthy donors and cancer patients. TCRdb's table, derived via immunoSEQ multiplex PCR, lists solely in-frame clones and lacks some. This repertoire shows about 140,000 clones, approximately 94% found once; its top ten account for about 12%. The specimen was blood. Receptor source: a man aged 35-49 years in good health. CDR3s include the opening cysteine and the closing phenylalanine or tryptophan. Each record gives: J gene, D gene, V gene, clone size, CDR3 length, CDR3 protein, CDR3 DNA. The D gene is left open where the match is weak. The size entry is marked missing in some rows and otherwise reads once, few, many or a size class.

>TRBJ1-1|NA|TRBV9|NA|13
CASSATGSTEAFF
TGTGCCAGCAGCGCCACAGGGTCCACTGAAGCTTTCTTT
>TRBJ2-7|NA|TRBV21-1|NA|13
CASSVRCSYEQYF
TGTGCCAGCAGCGTCAGGTGCTCCTACGAGCAGTACTTC
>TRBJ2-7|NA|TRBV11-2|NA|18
CASSSADSGSWQAYEQYF
TGTGCCAGCAGTTCGGCAGATTCGGGCAGCTGGCAAGCCTACGAGCAGTACTTC
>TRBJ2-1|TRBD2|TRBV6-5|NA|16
CASSYLGAGDLNEQFF
TGTGCCAGCAGTTACCTGGGAGCGGGGGATCTCAATGAGCAGTTCTTC
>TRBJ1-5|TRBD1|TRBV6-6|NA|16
CASSYPGTGKNQPQHF
TGTGCCAGCAGTTACCCAGGGACAGGGAAGAATCAGCCCCAGCATTTT
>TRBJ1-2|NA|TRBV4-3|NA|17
CASSQASTEFFEGGYTF
TGCGCCAGCAGCCAGGCCTCGACAGAGTTTTTTGAGGGTGGCTACACCTTC
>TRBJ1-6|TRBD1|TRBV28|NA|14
CASRREAGGSPLHF
TGTGCCAGCAGGAGGGAGGCAGGGGGTTCACCCCTCCACTTT
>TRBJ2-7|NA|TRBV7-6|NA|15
CASSAVGGSIYEQYF
TGTGCCAGCAGCGCAGTGGGGGGTTCAATCTACGAGCAGTACTTC
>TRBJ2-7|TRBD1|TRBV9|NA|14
CASSVEGTGNEQYF
TGTGCCAGCAGCGTAGAGGGGACAGGGAACGAGCAGTACTTC
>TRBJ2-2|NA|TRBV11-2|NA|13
CASSPDPGGELFF
TGTGCCAGCAGCCCGGACCCTGGGGGGGAGCTGTTTTTT
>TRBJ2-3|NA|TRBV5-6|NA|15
CASSLAGLYTDTQYF
TGTGCCAGCAGCTTGGCCGGGTTATATACAGATACGCAGTATTTT
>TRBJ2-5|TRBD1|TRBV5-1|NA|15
CASSLNFGTEETQYF
TGCGCCAGCAGCTTAAACTTCGGGACAGAAGAGACCCAGTACTTC
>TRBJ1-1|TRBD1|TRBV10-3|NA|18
CATLDFGTEDFMNTEAFF
TGTGCCACCCTCGATTTCGGGACAGAAGATTTCATGAACACTGAAGCTTTCTTT
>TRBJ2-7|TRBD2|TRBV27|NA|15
CASSYTSAFSYEQYF
TGTGCCAGCAGTTACACTAGCGCCTTCTCCTACGAGCAGTACTTC
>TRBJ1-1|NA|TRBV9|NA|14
CASRRGSMNTEAFF
TGTGCCAGCAGACGGGGTTCAATGAACACTGAAGCTTTCTTT
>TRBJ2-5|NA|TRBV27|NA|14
CASSFLRDQETQYF
TGTGCCAGCAGTTTTCTGCGGGACCAAGAGACCCAGTACTTC
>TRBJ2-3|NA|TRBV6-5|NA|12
CASKQGTDTQYF
TGTGCCAGCAAGCAGGGAACAGATACGCAGTATTTT
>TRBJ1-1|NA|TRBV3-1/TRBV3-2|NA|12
CASSPEGLEAFF
TGTGCCAGCAGCCCGGAGGGTCTTGAAGCTTTCTTT
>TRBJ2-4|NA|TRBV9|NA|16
CASSTFSGAGGNIQYF
TGTGCCAGCAGCACTTTCTCGGGGGCAGGGGGAAACATTCAGTACTTC
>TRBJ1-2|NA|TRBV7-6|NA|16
CASSLQETAPYYGYTF
TGTGCCAGCAGCTTACAGGAGACAGCCCCCTACTATGGCTACACCTTC
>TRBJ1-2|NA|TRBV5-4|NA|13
CASSGESLAGYTF
TGTGCCAGCAGCGGGGAGTCCCTCGCTGGCTACACCTTC
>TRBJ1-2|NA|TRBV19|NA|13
CASSIGGGRGYTF
TGTGCCAGTAGTATAGGGGGGGGACGTGGCTACACCTTC
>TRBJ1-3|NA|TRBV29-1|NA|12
CSAGVSGNTIYF
TGCAGCGCGGGAGTCTCTGGAAACACCATATATTTT
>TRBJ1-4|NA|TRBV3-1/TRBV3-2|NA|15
CASSPAMGGAGKLFF
TGTGCCAGCAGCCCCGCCATGGGGGGCGCGGGGAAACTGTTTTTT
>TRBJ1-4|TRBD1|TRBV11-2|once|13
CASTPGGVGKLFF
TGTGCCAGCACCCCAGGGGGCGTTGGAAAACTGTTTTTT
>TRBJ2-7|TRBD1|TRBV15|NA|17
CATSRAPPGTAFTEQYF
TGTGCCACCAGCAGAGCCCCCCCCGGGACAGCGTTTACCGAGCAGTACTTC
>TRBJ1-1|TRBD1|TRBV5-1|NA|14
CASSSGGTNTEAFF
TGCGCCAGCAGTTCAGGGGGAACAAACACTGAAGCTTTCTTT
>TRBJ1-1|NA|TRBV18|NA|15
CASSRTTGVDTEAFF
TGTGCCAGCTCAAGGACCACCGGGGTCGACACTGAAGCTTTCTTT
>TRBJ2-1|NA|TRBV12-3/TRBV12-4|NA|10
CASKNNEQFF
TGTGCCAGCAAAAACAATGAGCAGTTCTTC
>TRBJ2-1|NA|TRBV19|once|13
CASSIETFNEQFF
TGTGCCAGTAGTATTGAGACATTCAATGAGCAGTTCTTC
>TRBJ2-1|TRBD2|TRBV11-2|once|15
CASRSGLAGGNEQFF
TGTGCCAGCAGATCAGGACTAGCGGGAGGCAATGAGCAGTTCTTC
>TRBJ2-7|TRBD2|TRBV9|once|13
CASSDSGVAEQYF
TGTGCCAGCAGCGATAGCGGGGTGGCCGAGCAGTACTTC
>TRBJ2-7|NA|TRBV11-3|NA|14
CASSLNVSSYEQYF
TGTGCCAGCAGCCTCAATGTAAGCTCCTACGAGCAGTACTTC
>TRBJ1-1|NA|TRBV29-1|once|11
CSVVGNTEAFF
TGCAGCGTTGTGGGTAACACTGAAGCTTTCTTT
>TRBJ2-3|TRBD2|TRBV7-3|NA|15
CASSLTSGGADTQYF
TGTGCCAGCAGCTTGACTAGCGGGGGAGCAGATACGCAGTATTTT
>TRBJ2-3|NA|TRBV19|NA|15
CASSNGLIRGDTQYF
TGTGCCAGTAGTAATGGACTCATCAGAGGTGATACGCAGTATTTT
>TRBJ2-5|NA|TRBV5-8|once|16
CASSFSDGAYQETQYF
TGTGCCAGCAGCTTCAGTGACGGGGCGTACCAAGAGACCCAGTACTTC